The T cell receptor (beta chain) described here comes from a study of cytomegalovirus exposure and HLA in healthy donors. Study outcomes and limitations: Among TCR beta chains of equal frequency, HLA-associated ones were more clonally expanded in a later analysis.

In regard to this clone: Its antigen remains unidentified.

Amplification used 60 Vbeta primers and 13 Jbeta primers. The table came from immunoSEQ multiplex PCR; TCRdb's copy has only in-frame clones and leaves some out. In the table there are 200,000 or so clones, approximately 80% of which are singletons. This CDR3 spans 15 amino acids. V dropped 4 bases and J dropped 0 bases, with 11 bases sitting between them. Germline V gives CDR1 SGHRS, CDR2 YFSETQ. The sequence derives from a man aged 30 to 45 in good health and CMV-seronegative. The source material was PBMCs. The chain uses TRBV5-1 and TRBJ2-4; a weak D match, TRBD1 (6 bases). The CDR3 loop is CASSPVRGAKNIQYF. The DNA of the CDR3 is TGCGCCAGCAGCCCAGTCAGGGGAGCCAAAAACATTCAGTACTTC.